This T cell receptor (beta chain) stems from a study of cytomegalovirus exposure and HLA in healthy donors. Study-wide findings and caveats: The authors listed some 150 TCR beta chains as cytomegalovirus-associated. Roughly uniform depth of sequencing across donors was assumed in presence/absence analyses. Sequencing probably produced one cluster of sequence variants that were highly shared.

The PCR ran on 60 Vbeta and 13 Jbeta primers. Some clones are missing from TCRdb's copy, which holds only in-frame ones; the method was immunoSEQ multiplex PCR. Its clone listing holds fewer than 200,000 clones. Regarding this clone: Its antigen is undetermined.

CDR1 and CDR2 from the germline V gene are SGHTA and FQGNSA. V trimming: 4 bases; J trimming: 6 bases; junction bases outside the gene matches: 5. The CDR3 contains 14 residues. Source material: PBMCs. The V and J genes are TRBV7-2 and TRBJ2-2, with 7 bases aligning to TRBD1. This clonotype was sampled from a man aged 30 to 45 in good health and CMV-seronegative. DNA for the CDR3: TGTGCCAGCAGCTCAGTCGGGACAGCCGGGGAGCTGTTTTTT. It specifies CASSSVGTAGELFF.